The present TCR beta chain was sequenced within a study of cytomegalovirus exposure and HLA in healthy donors. Study context: From 150 million to 200 million T cells, an earlier analysis saw 117 million unique TCR beta sequences.

The sample holds a few counts of this clone. The primer mix had 60 Vbeta and 13 Jbeta primers. Produced via immunoSEQ multiplex PCR; TCRdb's table is partial and in-frame only. The sample includes roughly 150,000 clones, just under 75% of them seen just once. This CDR3 has 14 amino acids. Between the trimmed V and J ends, which lost 1 base and 3 bases, there was a span of 5 bases. Germline V gene lookup returns CDR1 SGHNT and CDR2 YYREEE (reference sequence). The chain employs TRBV5-4 and TRBJ2-6, with D unclear. Sequences were obtained from PBMCs. This sequence originates from a young woman in good health and CMV-seronegative. The CDR3 nucleotides read TGTGCCAGCAGCTTGTACATTGGGGCCAACGTCCTGACTTTC. Its protein is CASSLYIGANVLTF.